What follows are 5 T cell receptor beta chains derived from one specimen sequenced in a study of T cell changes during pregnancy in multiple sclerosis (dated by TCRdb to about 2019). Library preparation used the immunoSEQ multiplex PCR assay. This immuneACCESS table, as held by TCRdb, lists in-frame sequences with V and J called but not all clones. Of the missing ones, under half trace to an unresolved V gene in checked studies; the others have no known cause. For this sample there are around 62,000 clones; 90% appear just once. About 1.5% of the sample lies in the top ten. The sample here was peripheral blood, taken in the third trimester of pregnancy. The receptor set was obtained from a female donor with multiple sclerosis, enrolled in a pregnancy study.

This clone appeared once. V gene TRBV7-2 combines with J gene TRBJ1-1, with a tentative D call TRBD1 (5 bases). Germline V gives CDR1 SGHTA, CDR2 FQGNSA. The CDR3 covers 16 residues. V shed 2 bases and J shed 5 bases, with 18 bases lying between them. This CDR3 is CASSLIPQAGGTEAFF. CDR3 in DNA: TGTGCCAGCAGCTTAATTCCCCAAGCCGGGGGGACTGAAGCTTTCTTT.

The rearrangement uses TRBV7-8 and TRBJ1-1; D is unresolved. Germline V gene sequence: CDR1 SGHVS, CDR2 FQNEAQ. The CDR3 is made up of 13 amino acids. V was clipped by 2 bases and J by 5 bases, with 9 bases between them. In nucleotides, the CDR3 is TGTGCCAGCAGCTTACGTCGGGATACTGAAGCTTTCTTT. This codes for CASSLRRDTEAFF.

This chain joins TRBV18 and TRBJ2-1; TRBD2 matches at 10 bases. Germline V gene data show CDR1 as KGHSH and CDR2 as LQKENI. This CDR3 comprises 15 residues. V lost 4 bases, J lost 3 bases, and 3 bases stayed unmatched. CDR3 in amino acids: CASSLAGGDYNEQFF. In nucleotides, the CDR3 is TGTGCCAGCTCACTAGCGGGGGGCGACTACAATGAGCAGTTCTTC.

The sample holds one count of this clone. The rearrangement links TRBV7-3 to TRBJ2-3, with 7 positions matching TRBD2. The V gene's germline CDR1 is SGHTA and CDR2 FQGTGA. The CDR3 contains 14 residues. Unmatched junction bases numbered 4, after V lost 2 bases and J lost 5 bases. Written as DNA, the CDR3 is TGTGCCAGCAGCTTAGCGGGGGTGGGAGATACGCAGTATTTT. This translates into CASSLAGVGDTQYF.

The chain is built from TRBV5-1 and TRBJ2-2, with 7 positions matching TRBD2. The germline V gene encodes CDR1 SGHRS and CDR2 YFSETQ. V shed 0 bases, J shed 0 bases, and the junction held 2 bases outside the gene matches. The CDR3 loop spans 16 amino acids. The CDR3 sequence is CASSLDGGANTGELFF. In DNA form, the CDR3 reads TGCGCCAGCAGCTTGGATGGGGGGGCGAACACCGGGGAGCTGTTTTTT.